The present T cell receptor beta chain was sequenced within a study of Graves' ophthalmopathy and Graves' hyperthyroidism. Clinical symptoms, serum thyroxine, TRAb, thyroid ultrasound and orbital computed tomography were relied on for diagnosis. The CDR3 is 17 amino acids. Germline assignment: CDR1 SGHVT and CDR2 SQSDAQ. The study amplified TCR beta CDR3 regions using RNA transcripts. A first-round RT-PCR used HTBI primers, followed by a second-round multiplex PCR. TCRdb reanalysed the multiplex PCR reads using MiXCR and keeps one entry per CDR3 protein. The data show around 1.1 million distinct CDR3 sequences, about 40% seen once. About this clonotype: A junction end diverges from the germline sequence, so it may reflect a read error.

The source of this sequence is an adult man with Graves' hyperthyroidism. Sequencing was carried out using peripheral blood or thyroid tissue (not recorded which). The V gene is TRBV7-4, the J gene TRBJ1-5; D is uncertain. As DNA, the CDR3 is TGCGCCAGCAGCCAGGAGACTTGCCTAGGTTGCAATCAGCCCCAGCATTTT. It codes for CASSQETCLGCNQPQHF. The entire variable domain, with the rest obtained from reference TRBV7-4 and TRBJ1-5, is as follows: GAGVSQSPRYKVAKRGRDVALRCDSISGHVTLYWYRQTLGQGSEVLTYSQSDAQRDKSGRPSGRFSAERPERSVSTLKIQRTEQGDSAVYLCASSQETCLGCNQPQHFGDGTRLSIL.